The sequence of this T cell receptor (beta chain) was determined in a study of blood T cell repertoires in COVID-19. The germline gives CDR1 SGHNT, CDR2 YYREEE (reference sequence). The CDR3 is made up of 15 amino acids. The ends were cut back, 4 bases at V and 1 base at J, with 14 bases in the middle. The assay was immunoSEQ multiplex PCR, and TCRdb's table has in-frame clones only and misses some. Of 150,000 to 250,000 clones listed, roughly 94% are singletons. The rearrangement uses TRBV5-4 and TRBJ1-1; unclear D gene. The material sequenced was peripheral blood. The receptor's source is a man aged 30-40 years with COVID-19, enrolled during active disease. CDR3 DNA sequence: TGTGCCAGCAGCCAAACATCCTCAGGGAACACTGAAGCTTTCTTT. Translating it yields CASSQTSSGNTEAFF.